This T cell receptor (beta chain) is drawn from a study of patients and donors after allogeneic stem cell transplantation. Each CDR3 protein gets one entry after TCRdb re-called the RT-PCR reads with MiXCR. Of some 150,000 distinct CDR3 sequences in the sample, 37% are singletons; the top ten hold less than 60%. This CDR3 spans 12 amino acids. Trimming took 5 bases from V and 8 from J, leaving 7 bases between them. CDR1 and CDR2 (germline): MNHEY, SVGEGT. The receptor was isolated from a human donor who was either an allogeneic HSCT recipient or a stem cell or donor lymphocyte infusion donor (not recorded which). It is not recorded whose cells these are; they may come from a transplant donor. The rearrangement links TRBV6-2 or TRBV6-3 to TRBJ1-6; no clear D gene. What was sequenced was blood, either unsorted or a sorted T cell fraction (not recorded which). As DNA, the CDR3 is TGTGCCAGCAGTCCCGATTATTCACCCCTCCACTTT. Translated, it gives CASSPDYSPLHF.